The entry below gives a single T cell receptor (beta chain) sequence along with its context. V gave up 5 bases and J gave up 0 bases, with 5 bases separating them. CDR3 length: 13 residues. Germline V gene data show CDR1 as MNHEY and CDR2 as SMNVEV (reference sequence). Data came from immunoSEQ multiplex PCR; TCRdb stores just in-frame clones and leaves some out. This sample carries 180,000 or so clones, roughly 86% of them seen once, and the ten largest clones take roughly 8.7%. This specimen comes from a study of blood T cell repertoires in COVID-19. For the study at large: Samples came from the United States, Italy and Spain, spanning acute and convalescent COVID-19.

The chain employs TRBV27 and TRBJ1-3; D remains unclear. Sequenced: PBMCs or T cells enriched from blood (not recorded which). The receptor was derived from a woman in her twenties or thirties who had recovered from COVID-19. The DNA of the CDR3 is TGTGCCAGCAGTCGGGACTCTGGAAACACCATATATTTT. Translation gives CASSRDSGNTIYF.